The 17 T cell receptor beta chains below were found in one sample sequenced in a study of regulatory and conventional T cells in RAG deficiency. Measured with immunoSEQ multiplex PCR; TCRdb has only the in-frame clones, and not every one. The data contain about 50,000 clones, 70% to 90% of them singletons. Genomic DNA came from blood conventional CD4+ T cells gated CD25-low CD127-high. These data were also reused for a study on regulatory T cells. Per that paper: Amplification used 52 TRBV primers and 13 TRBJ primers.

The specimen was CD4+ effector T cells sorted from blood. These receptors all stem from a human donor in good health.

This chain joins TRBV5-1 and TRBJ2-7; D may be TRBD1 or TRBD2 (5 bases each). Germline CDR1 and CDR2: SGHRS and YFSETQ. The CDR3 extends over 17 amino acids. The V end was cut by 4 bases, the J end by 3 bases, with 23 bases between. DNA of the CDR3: TGCGCCAGCAGCCTGGGGACGGATTCCCAGACAATCTACGAGCAGTACTTC. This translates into CASSLGTDSQTIYEQYF.

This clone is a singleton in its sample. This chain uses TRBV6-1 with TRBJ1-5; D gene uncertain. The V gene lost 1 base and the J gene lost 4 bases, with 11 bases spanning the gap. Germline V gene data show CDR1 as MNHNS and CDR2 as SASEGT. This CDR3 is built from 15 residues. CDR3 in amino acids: CASSEVQGKNQPQHF. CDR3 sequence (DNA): TGTGCCAGCAGTGAAGTACAAGGGAAAAATCAGCCCCAGCATTTT.

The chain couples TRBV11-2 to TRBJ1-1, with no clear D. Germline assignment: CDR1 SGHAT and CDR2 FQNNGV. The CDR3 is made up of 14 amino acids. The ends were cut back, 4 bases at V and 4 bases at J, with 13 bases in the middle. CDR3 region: CASSSRLPGTEAFF. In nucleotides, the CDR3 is TGTGCCAGCAGCTCCCGCCTCCCGGGCACTGAAGCTTTCTTT.

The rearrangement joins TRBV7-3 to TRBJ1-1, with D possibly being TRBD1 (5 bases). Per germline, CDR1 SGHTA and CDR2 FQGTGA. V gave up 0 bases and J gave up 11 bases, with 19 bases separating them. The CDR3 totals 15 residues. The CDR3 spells CASSLTVGGVGEAFF. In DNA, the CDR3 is TGTGCCAGCAGCTTAACCGTCGGAGGGGTTGGGGAGGCTTTCTTT.

The CDR3 here is CASSRLTGNYIYEQYF. CDR3 DNA: TGTGCCAGCAGCCGACTAACGGGGAACTACATCTACGAGCAGTACTTC. The genes are TRBV14 and TRBJ2-7; D possibly corresponds to TRBD2 (5 bases). CDR3 length: 16 residues. Per germline, CDR1 SGHDN and CDR2 FVKESK. V lost 4 bases, J lost 3 bases, and 19 bases lay in between.

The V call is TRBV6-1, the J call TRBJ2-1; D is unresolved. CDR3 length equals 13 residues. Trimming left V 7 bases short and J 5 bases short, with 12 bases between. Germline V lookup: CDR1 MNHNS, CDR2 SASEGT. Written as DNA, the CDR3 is TGTGCCAGCAACCTCCCCACCCACAATGAGCAGTTCTTC. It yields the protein CASNLPTHNEQFF.

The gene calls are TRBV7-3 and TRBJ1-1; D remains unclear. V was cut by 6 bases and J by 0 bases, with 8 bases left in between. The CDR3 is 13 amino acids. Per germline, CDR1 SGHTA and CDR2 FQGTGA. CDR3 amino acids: CASSLHMNTEAFF. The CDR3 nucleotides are TGTGCCAGCAGTCTACATATGAACACTGAAGCTTTCTTT.

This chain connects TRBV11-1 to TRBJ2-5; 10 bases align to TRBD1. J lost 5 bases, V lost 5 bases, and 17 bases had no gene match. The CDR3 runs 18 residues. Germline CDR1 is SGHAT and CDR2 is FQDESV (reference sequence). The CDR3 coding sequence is TGTGCCAGCAGCCGAGGAGACAGGGGGCGAAATAAGGGGGAGACCCAGTACTTC. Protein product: CASSRGDRGRNKGETQYF.

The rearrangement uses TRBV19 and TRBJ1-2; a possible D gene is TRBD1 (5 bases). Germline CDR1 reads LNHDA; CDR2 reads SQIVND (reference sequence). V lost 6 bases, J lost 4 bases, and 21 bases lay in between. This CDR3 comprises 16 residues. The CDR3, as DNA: TGTGCCAGTAGGGTCCGGGACCTTCTCCCCGTCTATGGCTACACCTTC. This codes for CASRVRDLLPVYGYTF.

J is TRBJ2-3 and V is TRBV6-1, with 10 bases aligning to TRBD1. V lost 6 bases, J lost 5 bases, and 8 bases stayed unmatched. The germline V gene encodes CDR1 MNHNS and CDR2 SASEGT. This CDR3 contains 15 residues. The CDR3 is CASRLTGGSGDTQYF. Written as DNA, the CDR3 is TGTGCCAGCAGGCTGACAGGGGGCTCAGGAGATACGCAGTATTTT.

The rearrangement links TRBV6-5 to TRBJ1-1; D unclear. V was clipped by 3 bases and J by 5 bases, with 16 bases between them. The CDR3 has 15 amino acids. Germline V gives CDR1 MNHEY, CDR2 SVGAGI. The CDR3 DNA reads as TGTGCCAGCAGTTATTCGCATAAGGGCGCAACTGAAGCTTTCTTT. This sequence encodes CASSYSHKGATEAFF.

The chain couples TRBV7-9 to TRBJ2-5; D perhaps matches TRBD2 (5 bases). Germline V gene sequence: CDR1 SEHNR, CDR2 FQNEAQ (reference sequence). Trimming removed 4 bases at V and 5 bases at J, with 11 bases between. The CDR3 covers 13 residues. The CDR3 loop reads CASSWGERETQYF. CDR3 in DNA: TGTGCCAGCAGCTGGGGAGAAAGGGAGACCCAGTACTTC.

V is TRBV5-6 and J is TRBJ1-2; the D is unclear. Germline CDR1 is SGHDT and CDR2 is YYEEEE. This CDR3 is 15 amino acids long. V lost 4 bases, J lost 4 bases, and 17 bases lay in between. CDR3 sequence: CASSGRAKTGYGYTF. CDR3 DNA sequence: TGTGCCAGCAGCGGCCGGGCTAAGACTGGCTATGGCTACACCTTC.

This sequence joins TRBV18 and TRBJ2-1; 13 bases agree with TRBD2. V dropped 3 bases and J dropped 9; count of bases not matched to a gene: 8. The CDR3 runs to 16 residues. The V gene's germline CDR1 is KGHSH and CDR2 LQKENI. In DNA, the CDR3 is TGTGCCAGCTCACCTAGGACTAGCGGGAGCGGTGGTGAGCAGTTCTTC. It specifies CASSPRTSGSGGEQFF.

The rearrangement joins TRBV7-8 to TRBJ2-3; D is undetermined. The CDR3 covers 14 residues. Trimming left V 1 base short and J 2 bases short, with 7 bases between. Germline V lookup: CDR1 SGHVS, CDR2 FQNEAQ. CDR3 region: CASSLVQYTDTQYF. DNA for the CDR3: TGTGCCAGCAGCTTAGTGCAGTACACAGATACGCAGTATTTT. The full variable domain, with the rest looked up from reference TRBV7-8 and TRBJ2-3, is GAGVSQSPRYKVAKRGQDVALRCDPISGHVSLFWYQQALGQGPEFLTYFQNEAQLDKSGLPSDRFFAERPEGSVSTLKIQRTQQEDSAVYLCASSLVQYTDTQYFGPGTRLTVL.

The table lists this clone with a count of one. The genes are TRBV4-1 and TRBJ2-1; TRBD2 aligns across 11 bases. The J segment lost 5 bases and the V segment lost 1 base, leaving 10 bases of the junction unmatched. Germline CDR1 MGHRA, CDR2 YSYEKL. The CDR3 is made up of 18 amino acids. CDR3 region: CASSQASLTSGSNNEQFF. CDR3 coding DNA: TGCGCCAGCAGCCAAGCCTCCCTAACTAGCGGGAGTAACAATGAGCAGTTCTTC.

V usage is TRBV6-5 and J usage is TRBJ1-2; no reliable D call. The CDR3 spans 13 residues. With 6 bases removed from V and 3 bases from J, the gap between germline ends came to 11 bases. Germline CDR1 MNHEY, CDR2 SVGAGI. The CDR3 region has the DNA TGTGCCAGCAGCCGACGGGGAGACTATGGCTACACCTTC. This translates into CASSRRGDYGYTF.